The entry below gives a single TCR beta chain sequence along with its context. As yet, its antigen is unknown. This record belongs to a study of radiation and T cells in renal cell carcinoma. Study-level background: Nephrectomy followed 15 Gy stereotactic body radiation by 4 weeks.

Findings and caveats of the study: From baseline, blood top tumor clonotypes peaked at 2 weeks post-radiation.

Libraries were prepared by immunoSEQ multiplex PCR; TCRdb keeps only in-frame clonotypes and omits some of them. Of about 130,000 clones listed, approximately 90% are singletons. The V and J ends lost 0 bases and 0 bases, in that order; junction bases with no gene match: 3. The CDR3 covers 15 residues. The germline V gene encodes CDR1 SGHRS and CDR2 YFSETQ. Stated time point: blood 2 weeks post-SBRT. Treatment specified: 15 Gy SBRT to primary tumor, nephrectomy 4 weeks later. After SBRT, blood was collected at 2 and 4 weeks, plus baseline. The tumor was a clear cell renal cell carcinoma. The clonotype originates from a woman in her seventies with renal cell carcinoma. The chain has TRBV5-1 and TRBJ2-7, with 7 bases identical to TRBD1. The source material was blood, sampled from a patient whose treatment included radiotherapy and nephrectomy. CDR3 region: CASSLAGDSSYEQYF. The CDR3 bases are TGCGCCAGCAGCTTGGCCGGGGACAGCTCCTACGAGCAGTACTTC.